One T cell receptor beta chain is described in this entry. Its specificity is not known. This sample was included in a study of cytomegalovirus exposure and HLA in healthy donors. Overall study results and limits: Most CMV-associated TCR beta chains were later found to appear HLA-restricted. TRBV6-2, TRBV6-3 and some other V segments were excluded as indistinguishable.

V was pared by 3 bases and J by 1 base, with 12 bases between. The CDR3 has 15 amino acids. Germline loops: CDR1 SQVTM, CDR2 ANQGSEA. The study ran its PCR with 60 Vbeta and 13 Jbeta primers. The method was immunoSEQ multiplex PCR; TCRdb's version includes in-frame clones alone and lacks a portion of them. The data contain roughly 120,000 clones, about four fifths of them seen just once; the ten biggest clones take up around 1.5%. The specimen sequenced was PBMCs. The chain has TRBV29-1 and TRBJ2-2, with a possible D match to TRBD2 (6 bases). The sequence derives from a woman aged 18-29 years in good health and CMV-seronegative. The chain's CDR3 is CSVDLGGWNTGELFF. As DNA, the CDR3 is TGCAGCGTTGATTTGGGGGGTTGGAACACCGGGGAGCTGTTTTTT.